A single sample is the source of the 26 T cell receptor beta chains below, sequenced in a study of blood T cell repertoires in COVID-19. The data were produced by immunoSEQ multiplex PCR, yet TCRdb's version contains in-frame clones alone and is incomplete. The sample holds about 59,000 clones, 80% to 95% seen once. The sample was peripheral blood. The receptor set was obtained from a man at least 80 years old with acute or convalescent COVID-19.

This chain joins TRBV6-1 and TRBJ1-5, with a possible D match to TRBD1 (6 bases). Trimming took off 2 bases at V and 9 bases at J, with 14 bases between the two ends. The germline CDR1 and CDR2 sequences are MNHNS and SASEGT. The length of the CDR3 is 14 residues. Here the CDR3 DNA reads TGTGCCAGCAGTGAATCGGGGGGGCACCCGCCCCAGCATTTT. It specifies CASSESGGHPPQHF.

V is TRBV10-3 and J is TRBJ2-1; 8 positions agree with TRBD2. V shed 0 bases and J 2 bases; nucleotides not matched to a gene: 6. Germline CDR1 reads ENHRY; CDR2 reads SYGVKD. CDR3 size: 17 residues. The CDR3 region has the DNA TGTGCCATCAGTGAGTCAGTCGGGCGGGGGGCCTACAATGAGCAGTTCTTC. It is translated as CAISESVGRGAYNEQFF.

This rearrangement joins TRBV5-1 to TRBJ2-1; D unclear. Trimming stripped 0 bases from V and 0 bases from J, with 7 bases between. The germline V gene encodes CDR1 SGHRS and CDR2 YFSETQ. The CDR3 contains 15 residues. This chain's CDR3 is CASSLVADSYNEQFF. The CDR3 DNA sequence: TGCGCCAGCAGCTTGGTTGCAGACTCCTACAATGAGCAGTTCTTC.

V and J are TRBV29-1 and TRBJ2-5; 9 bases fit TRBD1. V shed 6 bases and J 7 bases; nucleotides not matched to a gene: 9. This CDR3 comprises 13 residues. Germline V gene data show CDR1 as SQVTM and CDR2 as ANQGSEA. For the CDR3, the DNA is TGCAGCGTCAGACAGGGGGAGTGGGGGACCCAGTACTTC. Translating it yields CSVRQGEWGTQYF.

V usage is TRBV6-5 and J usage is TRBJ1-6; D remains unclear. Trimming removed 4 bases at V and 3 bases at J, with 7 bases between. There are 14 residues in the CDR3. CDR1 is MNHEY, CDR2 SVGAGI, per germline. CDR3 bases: TGTGCCAGCAGTTCCCGGGTCTATAATTCACCCCTCCACTTT. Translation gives CASSSRVYNSPLHF.

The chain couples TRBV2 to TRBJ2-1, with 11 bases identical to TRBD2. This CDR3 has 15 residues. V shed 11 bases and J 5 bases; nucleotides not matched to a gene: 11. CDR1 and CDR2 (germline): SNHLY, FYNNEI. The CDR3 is CAGQDSGGANNEQFF. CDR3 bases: TGTGCCGGTCAAGATAGCGGGGGGGCCAACAATGAGCAGTTCTTC. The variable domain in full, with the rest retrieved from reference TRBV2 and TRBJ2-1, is EPEVTQTPSHQVTQMGQEVILRCVPISNHLYFYWYRQILGQKVEFLVSFYNNEISEKSEIFDDQFSVERPDGSNFTLKIRSTKLEDSAMYFCAGQDSGGANNEQFFGPGTRLTVL.

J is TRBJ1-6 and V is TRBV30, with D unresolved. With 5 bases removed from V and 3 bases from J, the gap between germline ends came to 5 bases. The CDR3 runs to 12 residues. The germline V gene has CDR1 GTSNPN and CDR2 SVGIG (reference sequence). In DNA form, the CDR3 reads TGTGCCTGGGAGAACTATAATTCACCCCTCCACTTT. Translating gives CAWENYNSPLHF. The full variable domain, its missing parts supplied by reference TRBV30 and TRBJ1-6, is SQTIHQWPATLVQPVGSPLSLECTVEGTSNPNLYWYRQAAGRGLQLLFYSVGIGQISSEVPQNLSASRPQDRQFILSSKKLLLSDSGFYLCAWENYNSPLHFGNGTRLTVT.

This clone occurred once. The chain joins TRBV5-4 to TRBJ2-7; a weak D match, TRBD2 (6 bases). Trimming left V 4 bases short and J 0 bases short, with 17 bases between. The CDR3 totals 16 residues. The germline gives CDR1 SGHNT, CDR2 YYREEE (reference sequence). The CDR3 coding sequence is TGTGCCAGCAGCCCGTCGGGTGGAGGGGACTCCTACGAGCAGTACTTC. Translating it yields CASSPSGGGDSYEQYF.

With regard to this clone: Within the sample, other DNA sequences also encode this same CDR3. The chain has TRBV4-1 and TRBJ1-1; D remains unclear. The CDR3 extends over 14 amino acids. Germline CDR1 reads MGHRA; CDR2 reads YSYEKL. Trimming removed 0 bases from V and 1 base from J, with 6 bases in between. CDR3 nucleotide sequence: TGCGCCAGCAGCCAAGATAGCCCGAACACTGAAGCTTTCTTT. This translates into CASSQDSPNTEAFF.

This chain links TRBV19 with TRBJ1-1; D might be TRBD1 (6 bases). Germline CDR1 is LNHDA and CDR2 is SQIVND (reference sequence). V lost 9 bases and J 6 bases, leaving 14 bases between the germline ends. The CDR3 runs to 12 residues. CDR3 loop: CASSSAGAEAFF. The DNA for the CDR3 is TGTGCCAGCTCTTCCGCAGGGGCTGAAGCTTTCTTT. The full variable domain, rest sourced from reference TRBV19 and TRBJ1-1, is DGGITQSPKYLFRKEGQNVTLSCEQNLNHDAMYWYRQDPGQGLRLIYYSQIVNDFQKGDIAEGYSVSREKKESFPLTVTSAQKNPTAFYLCASSSAGAEAFFGQGTRLTVV.

CDR3 sequence: CASSLDTTYEQYF. The CDR3 nucleotides read TGTGCCAGCAGCTTGGACACGACCTACGAGCAGTACTTC. The V gene is TRBV5-8, the J gene TRBJ2-7; D gene unclear. Trimming took off 0 bases at V and 2 bases at J, with 6 bases between the two ends. The CDR3 contains 13 residues. Germline-derived CDR1 and CDR2 are SGHTS and YDEGEE.

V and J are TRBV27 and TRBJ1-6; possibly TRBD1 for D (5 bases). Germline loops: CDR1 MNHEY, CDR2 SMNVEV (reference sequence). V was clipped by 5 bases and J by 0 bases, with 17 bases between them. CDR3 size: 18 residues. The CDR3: CASSRGSPSSSYNSPLHF. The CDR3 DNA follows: TGTGCCAGCAGTAGGGGCAGTCCTTCCTCCTCCTATAATTCACCCCTCCACTTT.

The CDR3 loop reads CASSPGGRGEYEQYF. CDR3 DNA sequence: TGTGCCAGCAGCCCAGGAGGGCGGGGGGAGTACGAGCAGTACTTC. V usage is TRBV11-2 and J usage is TRBJ2-7, with 8 bases aligning to TRBD2. Germline V gene lookup returns CDR1 SGHAT and CDR2 FQNNGV. The length of the CDR3 is 15 residues. With V trimmed by 5 bases and J by 4 bases, 10 bases remained unmatched.

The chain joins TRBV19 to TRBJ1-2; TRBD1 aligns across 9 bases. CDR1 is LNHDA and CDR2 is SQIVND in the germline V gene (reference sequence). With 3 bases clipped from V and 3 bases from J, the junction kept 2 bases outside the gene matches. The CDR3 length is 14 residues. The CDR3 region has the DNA TGTGCCAGTAGTATGGGACAGGGTGACTATGGCTACACCTTC. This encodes CASSMGQGDYGYTF.

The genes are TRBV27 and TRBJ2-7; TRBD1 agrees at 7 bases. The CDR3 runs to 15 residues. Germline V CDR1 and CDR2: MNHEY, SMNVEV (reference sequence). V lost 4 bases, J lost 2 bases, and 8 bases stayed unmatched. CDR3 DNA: TGTGCCAGCAGTTCCCAAGGGGGACAGCCCTACGAGCAGTACTTC. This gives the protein CASSSQGGQPYEQYF.

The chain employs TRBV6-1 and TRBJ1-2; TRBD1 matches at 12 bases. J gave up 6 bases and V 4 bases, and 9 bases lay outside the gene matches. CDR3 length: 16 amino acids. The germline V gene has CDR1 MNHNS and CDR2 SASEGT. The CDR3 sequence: CASSVRDRGLGDGYTF. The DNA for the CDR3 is TGTGCCAGCAGTGTCCGGGACAGGGGGCTGGGGGATGGCTACACCTTC.

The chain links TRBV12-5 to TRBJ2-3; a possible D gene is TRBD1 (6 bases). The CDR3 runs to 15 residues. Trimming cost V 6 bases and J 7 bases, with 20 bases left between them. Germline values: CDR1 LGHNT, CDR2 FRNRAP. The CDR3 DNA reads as TGTGCTAGTGGGCTGACAGGACCGGGTGGAAATACGCAGTATTTT. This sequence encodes CASGLTGPGGNTQYF.

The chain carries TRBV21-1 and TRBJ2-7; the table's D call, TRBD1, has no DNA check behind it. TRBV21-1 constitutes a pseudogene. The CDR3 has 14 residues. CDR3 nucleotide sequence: TGTGCCAACAAAATCGGACAGGGTGCCTACGAGCAGTACTTC. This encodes CANKIGQGAYEQYF.

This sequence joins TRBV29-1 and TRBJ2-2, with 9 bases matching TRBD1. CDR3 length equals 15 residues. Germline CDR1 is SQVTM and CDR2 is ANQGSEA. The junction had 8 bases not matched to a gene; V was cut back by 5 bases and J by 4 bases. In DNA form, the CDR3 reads TGCAGCGTTAAGAATCCGGGACAGGGCACCGGGGAGCTGTTTTTT. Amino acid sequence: CSVKNPGQGTGELFF.

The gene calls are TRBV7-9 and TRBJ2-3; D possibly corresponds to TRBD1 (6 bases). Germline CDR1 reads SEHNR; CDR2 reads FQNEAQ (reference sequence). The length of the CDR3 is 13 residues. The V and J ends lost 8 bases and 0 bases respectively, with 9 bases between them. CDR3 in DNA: TGTGCCAGCCAGGACAGAAGCACAGATACGCAGTATTTT. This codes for CASQDRSTDTQYF. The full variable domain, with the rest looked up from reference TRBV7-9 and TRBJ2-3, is DTGVSQNPRHKITKRGQNVTFRCDPISEHNRLYWYRQTLGQGPEFLTYFQNEAQLEKSRLLSDRFSAERPKGSFSTLEIQRTEQGDSAMYLCASQDRSTDTQYFGPGTRLTVL.

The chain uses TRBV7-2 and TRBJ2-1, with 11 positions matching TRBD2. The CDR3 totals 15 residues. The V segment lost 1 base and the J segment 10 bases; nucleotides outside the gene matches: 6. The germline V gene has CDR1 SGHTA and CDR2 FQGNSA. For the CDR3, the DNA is TGTGCCAGCAGCTTAGGGCTAGCGGGGGGTTGGGAGCAGTTCTTC. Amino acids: CASSLGLAGGWEQFF.

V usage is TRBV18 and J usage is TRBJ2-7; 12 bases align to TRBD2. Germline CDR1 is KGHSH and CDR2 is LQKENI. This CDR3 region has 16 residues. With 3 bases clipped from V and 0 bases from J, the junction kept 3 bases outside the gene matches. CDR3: CASSPRTSGNSYEQYF. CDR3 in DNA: TGTGCCAGCTCACCCCGGACTAGCGGGAACTCCTACGAGCAGTACTTC.

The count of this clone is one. CDR3 sequence (DNA): TGTGCCAGCAGCGGCAGGGGAAAAAACACAGATACGCAGTATTTT. Translated: CASSGRGKNTDTQYF. The V gene is TRBV7-3, the J gene TRBJ2-3; TRBD1 is a possible D gene (6 bases). The CDR3 length is 15 residues. Germline CDR1 reads SGHTA; CDR2 reads FQGTGA. V was cut by 5 bases and J by 2 bases, with 14 bases left in between. Based on the CDR3 plus reference TRBV7-3 and TRBJ2-3, the full variable domain is GAGVSQTPSNKVTEKGKYVELRCDPISGHTALYWYRQSLGQGPEFLIYFQGTGAADDSGLPNDRFFAVRPEGSVSTLKIQRTERGDSAVYLCASSGRGKNTDTQYFGPGTRLTVL.

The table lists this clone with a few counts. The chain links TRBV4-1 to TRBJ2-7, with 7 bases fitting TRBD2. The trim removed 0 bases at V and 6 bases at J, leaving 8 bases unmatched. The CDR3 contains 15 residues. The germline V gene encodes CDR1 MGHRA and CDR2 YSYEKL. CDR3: CASSQDTGEGFEQYF. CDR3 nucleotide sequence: TGCGCCAGCAGCCAAGATACCGGGGAGGGCTTCGAGCAGTACTTC.

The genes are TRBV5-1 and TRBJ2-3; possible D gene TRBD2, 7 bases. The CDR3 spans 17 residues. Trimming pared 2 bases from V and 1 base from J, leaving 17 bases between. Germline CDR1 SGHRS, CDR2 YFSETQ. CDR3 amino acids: CASSFRGAGSGTDTQYF. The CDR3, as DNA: TGCGCCAGCAGCTTTCGGGGGGCGGGATCTGGCACAGATACGCAGTATTTT.

The CDR3 loop is CASSQKSPGQSTDTQYF. The DNA for the CDR3 is TGTGCCAGCAGCCAGAAATCTCCGGGACAGAGCACAGATACGCAGTATTTT. The chain combines TRBV3-1 (or the pseudogene TRBV3-2) with TRBJ2-3; TRBD1 matches 7 bases. The CDR3 loop spans 17 amino acids. V was clipped by 3 bases and J by 0 bases; unmatched bases: 9. Germline values: CDR1 LGHDT, CDR2 YNNKEL (reference sequence).